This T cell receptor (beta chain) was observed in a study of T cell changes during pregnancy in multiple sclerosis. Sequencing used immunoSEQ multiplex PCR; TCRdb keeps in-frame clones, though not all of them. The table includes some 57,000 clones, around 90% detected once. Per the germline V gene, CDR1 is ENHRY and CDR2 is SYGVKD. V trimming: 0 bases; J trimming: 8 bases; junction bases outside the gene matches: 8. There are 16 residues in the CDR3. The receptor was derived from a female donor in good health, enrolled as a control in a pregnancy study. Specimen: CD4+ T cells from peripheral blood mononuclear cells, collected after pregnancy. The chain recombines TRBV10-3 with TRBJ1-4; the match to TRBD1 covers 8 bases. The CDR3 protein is CAISESYQGAREKLFF. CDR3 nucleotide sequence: TGTGCCATCAGTGAGTCGTACCAGGGGGCAAGGGAAAAACTGTTTTTT.